What follows are 31 T cell receptor beta chains derived from one specimen sequenced in a study of control samples from healthy donors and cancer patients. The data were produced by immunoSEQ multiplex PCR, yet TCRdb's version contains in-frame clones alone and is incomplete. The data show about 68,000 clones, 83% seen once. The source material was blood. The receptor source for this set is a man in his sixties in good health.

The V call is TRBV28, the J call TRBJ2-7; D unresolved. V gave up 5 bases and J gave up 2 bases, with 13 bases separating them. The CDR3 is 14 residues long. Per germline, CDR1 MDHEN and CDR2 SYDVKM. CDR3 sequence reads: CASSRFRGPYEQYF. CDR3 bases: TGTGCCAGCAGTCGGTTCCGCGGACCCTACGAGCAGTACTTC. The full variable domain, in which reference TRBV28 and TRBJ2-7 provide the parts outside the CDR3, is DVKVTQSSRYLVKRTGEKVFLECVQDMDHENMFWYRQDPGLGLRLIYFSYDVKMKEKGDIPEGYSVSREKKERFSLILESASTNQTSMYLCASSRFRGPYEQYFGPGTRLTVT.

J is TRBJ1-1 and V is TRBV6-6, with 7 bases identical to TRBD1. The CDR3 is made up of 15 amino acids. V lost 2 bases, J lost 3 bases, and 6 bases stayed unmatched. Germline loops: CDR1 MNHNY, CDR2 SVGAGI (reference sequence). This chain's CDR3 is CASSYMGGQYTEAFF. The CDR3 bases are TGTGCCAGCAGTTACATGGGGGGACAGTACACTGAAGCTTTCTTT.

The CDR3 loop is CAWSLQGARRPQHF. For the CDR3, the DNA is TGTGCCTGGAGCCTACAGGGGGCGCGTAGGCCCCAGCATTTT. The chain joins TRBV30 to TRBJ1-5; 9 positions agree with TRBD1. This CDR3 is built from 14 residues. The ends lost 3 bases at V and 9 bases at J; junction bases unmatched: 9. Germline loops: CDR1 GTSNPN, CDR2 SVGIG (reference sequence). The entire variable domain, with the rest obtained from reference TRBV30 and TRBJ1-5, is as follows: SQTIHQWPATLVQPVGSPLSLECTVEGTSNPNLYWYRQAAGRGLQLLFYSVGIGQISSEVPQNLSASRPQDRQFILSSKKLLLSDSGFYLCAWSLQGARRPQHFGDGTRLSIL.

The chain uses TRBV18 and TRBJ1-5, with 7 bases matching TRBD1. The CDR3 is made up of 18 amino acids. Looked up from germline, CDR1 is KGHSH and CDR2 is LQKENI. With 4 bases clipped from V and 0 bases from J, the junction kept 12 bases outside the gene matches. The CDR3 DNA is TGTGCCAGCTCACGATCGGGACAGCTAGGGTATAGCAATCAGCCCCAGCATTTT. Translation: CASSRSGQLGYSNQPQHF.

This clone turned up a few times. The chain employs TRBV12-5 and TRBJ1-1; D is unresolved. Per the germline V gene, CDR1 is LGHNT and CDR2 is FRNRAP. The CDR3 has 13 amino acids. Trimming shortened V by 6 bases and J by 5 bases, and 13 bases separated the two germline ends. The CDR3 loop reads CASGQDGLTEAFF. For the CDR3, the DNA is TGTGCTAGTGGCCAGGACGGGTTGACTGAAGCTTTCTTT.

The CDR3 DNA reads as TGTGCCAGCAGTCCAAGGAATGAGCAGTTCTTC. It specifies CASSPRNEQFF. The chain carries TRBV28 and TRBJ2-1, with D unresolved. V was clipped by 5 bases and J by 7 bases, with 6 bases between them. The CDR3 is 11 residues long. CDR1 is MDHEN, CDR2 SYDVKM, per germline.

This clone was counted a single time. J is TRBJ1-3 and V is TRBV9; 7 nucleotides agree with TRBD1. The CDR3 runs 15 residues. J was trimmed by 0 bases and V by 5 bases; bases with no gene match: 5. Per germline, CDR1 SGDLS and CDR2 YYNGEE. This CDR3 reads CASSRGGNSGNTIYF. The CDR3, as DNA: TGTGCCAGCAGTAGAGGGGGCAACTCTGGAAACACCATATATTTT.

This chain uses TRBV6-5 with TRBJ2-7; D is uncertain. Germline CDR1 is MNHEY and CDR2 is SVGAGI. CDR3 length: 15 residues. Trimming removed 6 bases at V and 0 bases at J, with 15 bases between. This chain's CDR3 is CASRAGSPASYEQYF. The CDR3 nucleotides read TGTGCCAGCAGAGCCGGGTCTCCTGCCTCCTACGAGCAGTACTTC.

The chain joins TRBV4-2 to TRBJ2-6; no firm D call. With 4 bases removed from V and 1 base from J, the gap between germline ends came to 8 bases. CDR1 LGHNA and CDR2 YNFKEQ come from the germline V gene. The CDR3 extends over 15 amino acids. The CDR3 nucleotides are TGTGCCAGCAGCCCGGACGGATCTGGGGCCAACGTCCTGACTTTC. It codes for CASSPDGSGANVLTF.

This clone was seen just once. V and J are TRBV6-4 and TRBJ2-3, with 7 bases lining up with TRBD1. The CDR3 is 16 amino acids. After removal of 3 bases from V and 4 bases from J, the junction contained 10 bases not matched to a gene. Germline V gives CDR1 MRHNA, CDR2 SNTAGT. CDR3 bases: TGTGCCAGCAGTGAGACCGACAGGGATCCCGCAGATACGCAGTATTTT. This translates into CASSETDRDPADTQYF.

This clone was counted a single time. This sequence joins TRBV6-2 or TRBV6-3 and TRBJ2-1; D is unclear. Trimming stripped 2 bases from V and 0 bases from J, with 8 bases between. Germline V gene sequence: CDR1 MNHEY, CDR2 SVGEGT. CDR3 length: 15 amino acids. Here the CDR3 reads CASSYGPSSYNEQFF. The CDR3, as DNA: TGTGCCAGCAGTTACGGGCCTAGCTCCTACAATGAGCAGTTCTTC.

The chain links TRBV6-6 to TRBJ2-7, with D possibly matching TRBD2 (5 bases). The CDR3 covers 14 residues. The V and J ends lost 6 bases and 6 bases respectively, with 18 bases between them. Germline CDR1 MNHNY, CDR2 SVGAGI (reference sequence). The CDR3 is CASRTVGETGEQYF. CDR3 coding DNA: TGTGCCAGCAGAACTGTCGGGGAGACGGGCGAGCAGTACTTC.

The chain has TRBV6-2 or TRBV6-3 and TRBJ2-3; D possibly uses TRBD1 or TRBD2 (5 bases each). CDR3 size: 15 residues. The germline gives CDR1 MNHEY, CDR2 SVGEGT. With 5 bases removed from V and 6 bases from J, the gap between germline ends came to 18 bases. The CDR3 coding sequence is TGTGCCAGCAGTCGCACGGACGGGGCCTGGGATACGCAGTATTTT. It specifies CASSRTDGAWDTQYF.

This clone came up once. The J gene is TRBJ2-3, the V gene TRBV7-2; 14 bases agree with TRBD2. In germline, CDR1 is SGHTA, CDR2 FQGNSA. The CDR3 sequence is 18 residues long. V dropped 5 bases and J dropped 0; count of bases not matched to a gene: 7. This CDR3 is CASSDPGLAGASTDTQYF. The CDR3 DNA reads TGTGCCAGCAGCGATCCGGGACTAGCGGGAGCTAGCACAGATACGCAGTATTTT.

CDR3 in amino acids: CASSPPSTGRDGYTF. CDR3 DNA: TGTGCCAGCTCACCTCCTTCCACAGGGAGGGATGGCTACACCTTC. The chain uses TRBV18 and TRBJ1-2, with D possibly TRBD1 on 6 matching bases. The CDR3 consists of 15 residues. Per the germline V gene, CDR1 is KGHSH and CDR2 is LQKENI. Trimming took off 3 bases at V and 6 bases at J, with 17 bases between the two ends.

The chain joins TRBV2 to TRBJ1-2; TRBD1 might be the D (6 bases). The V and J ends lost 4 bases and 2 bases respectively, with 8 bases between them. The CDR3 contains 13 residues. The germline gives CDR1 SNHLY, CDR2 FYNNEI. DNA of the CDR3: TGTGCCAGCAGTGCGGGGGGCAACTATGGCTACACCTTC. Its translation is CASSAGGNYGYTF.

The CDR3, as DNA: TGTGCCAGTAGTCGTACTGGGGGCGGGAGTTACAATGAGCAGTTCTTC. Its protein is CASSRTGGGSYNEQFF. This chain uses TRBV19 with TRBJ2-1; tentatively, D is TRBD2 (7 bases). Germline CDR1 reads LNHDA; CDR2 reads SQIVND (reference sequence). The V end was cut by 5 bases, the J end by 4 bases, with 18 bases between. The length of the CDR3 is 16 residues.

The chain recombines TRBV19 with TRBJ1-2; D gene unclear. V dropped 7 bases and J dropped 4 bases, with 13 bases sitting between them. This CDR3 is built from 13 residues. Germline CDR1 reads LNHDA; CDR2 reads SQIVND (reference sequence). Written as DNA, the CDR3 is TGTGCCAGTAAGGCCGAGGCTTTCTATGGCTACACCTTC. This translates into CASKAEAFYGYTF.

CDR3 DNA sequence: TGTGCCAGCAGCTCCAGACTAGCGGGAAAGACCTACGAGCAGTACTTC. Translation: CASSSRLAGKTYEQYF. The gene calls are TRBV9 and TRBJ2-7; 11 positions agree with TRBD2. The CDR3 totals 16 residues. Germline assignment: CDR1 SGDLS and CDR2 YYNGEE. V lost 4 bases to trimming and J lost 2 bases; unmatched junction nucleotides: 8.

The rearrangement joins TRBV4-3 to TRBJ2-1, with 8 nucleotides matching TRBD1. Germline CDR1 reads LGHNA; CDR2 reads YSLEER. V shed 1 base, J shed 5 bases, and the junction held 22 bases outside the gene matches. This CDR3 is built from 21 residues. DNA of the CDR3: TGCGCCAGCAGCCAAGCGGGCAGGGACAGGTGGTATACGGAAACGGACAATGAGCAGTTCTTC. It yields the protein CASSQAGRDRWYTETDNEQFF.

This clone turned up a few times. J is TRBJ1-2 and V is TRBV7-3, with a possible D match to TRBD1 (5 bases). The CDR3 has 13 amino acids. Trimming left V 0 bases short and J 8 bases short, with 10 bases between. Germline V gene data show CDR1 as SGHTA and CDR2 as FQGTGA. CDR3 nucleotides: TGTGCCAGCAGCTTAACGGGGGACGAGGGCTACACCTTC. Translating it yields CASSLTGDEGYTF.

The chain is built from TRBV28 and TRBJ1-5, with unresolved D. Trimming pared 7 bases from V and 0 bases from J, leaving 10 bases between. The CDR3 is 14 amino acids. Germline V gives CDR1 MDHEN, CDR2 SYDVKM. The CDR3 region is CASTNSYSNQPQHF. DNA for the CDR3: TGTGCCAGCACTAACAGCTATAGCAATCAGCCCCAGCATTTT.

In this sample, this clone turned up a few times. The chain uses TRBV10-3 and TRBJ2-7, with a tentative D call TRBD2 (5 bases). The germline V gene has CDR1 ENHRY and CDR2 SYGVKD. CDR3 length: 14 amino acids. Between the trimmed V and J ends, which lost 2 bases and 1 base, there was a span of 9 bases. The CDR3 nucleotides read TGTGCCATCAGTGAGAACGGGGTTTCCTACGAGCAGTACTTC. This sequence encodes CAISENGVSYEQYF.

The genes are TRBV28 and TRBJ2-2; D is ambiguous. The CDR3 is 17 residues long. V lost 3 bases, J lost 3 bases, and 17 bases lay in between. Germline V gives CDR1 MDHEN, CDR2 SYDVKM. Here the CDR3 DNA reads TGTGCCAGCAGTTTGGGTCGACTCAAACCTTACACCGGGGAGCTGTTTTTT. Translated: CASSLGRLKPYTGELFF.

V is TRBV21-1 and J is TRBJ2-7; the tabulated D call, TRBD2, remains unverified against the DNA. TRBV21-1 is tagged as a pseudogene. The CDR3 spans 13 residues. The CDR3 spells CASSKGVSYEQYF. CDR3 DNA sequence: TGTGCCAGCAGCAAAGGAGTCTCCTACGAGCAGTACTTC.

This chain joins TRBV7-8 and TRBJ2-3; 8 bases align to TRBD2. V gave up 4 bases and J gave up 0 bases; unmatched junction bases: 6. There are 16 residues in the CDR3. CDR1 is SGHVS and CDR2 is FQNEAQ in the germline V gene. The CDR3 sequence: CASSSLSGTSTDTQYF. For the CDR3, the DNA is TGTGCCAGCAGCTCCCTTAGCGGGACTAGCACAGATACGCAGTATTTT.

This clone was detected once. V is TRBV19 and J is TRBJ1-3, with D unclear. Trimming stripped 7 bases from V and 0 bases from J, with 10 bases between. The CDR3 contains 14 residues. Germline values: CDR1 LNHDA, CDR2 SQIVND (reference sequence). The CDR3 DNA follows: TGTGCCAGTAAGGCCAGATCCTCTGGAAACACCATATATTTT. This sequence encodes CASKARSSGNTIYF. Filled out from reference TRBV19 and TRBJ1-3, the complete variable domain reads DGGITQSPKYLFRKEGQNVTLSCEQNLNHDAMYWYRQDPGQGLRLIYYSQIVNDFQKGDIAEGYSVSREKKESFPLTVTSAQKNPTAFYLCASKARSSGNTIYFGEGSWLTVV.

This clone was detected once. The gene calls are TRBV3-1 (or the pseudogene TRBV3-2) and TRBJ1-4; tentative D call: TRBD1 (5 bases). Trimming shortened V by 3 bases and J by 8 bases, and 16 bases separated the two germline ends. From germline, CDR1 is LGHDT and CDR2 YNNKEL (reference sequence). The length of the CDR3 is 15 residues. DNA of the CDR3: TGTGCCAGCAGCCAGAGGGGAGATTCTAGGGAAAAACTGTTTTTT. As protein: CASSQRGDSREKLFF.

The CDR3 DNA reads as TGCGCCAGCAGCCAAGATATCAGGGGAAAGATGGGCAATGAGCAGTTCTTC. Its protein product is CASSQDIRGKMGNEQFF. The rearrangement links TRBV4-1 to TRBJ2-1, with D perhaps matching TRBD1 (6 bases). The germline V and J ends were trimmed by 0 bases and 6 bases, with 18 bases remaining between them. CDR1 is MGHRA, CDR2 YSYEKL, per germline. The CDR3 totals 17 residues.

The V and J genes are TRBV5-1 and TRBJ1-1; D call uncertain. CDR3 size: 12 residues. Trimming took 4 bases from V and 2 from J, leaving 6 bases between them. From germline, CDR1 is SGHRS and CDR2 YFSETQ. CDR3 nucleotide sequence: TGCGCCAGCAGCCGTGATAACACTGAAGCTTTCTTT. As protein: CASSRDNTEAFF.

This clone was seen more than once but under ten times. This chain connects TRBV7-3 to TRBJ2-7; 7 nucleotides align to TRBD2. Trimming at V came to 2 bases and at J to 3 bases, leaving 7 bases not matched to a gene. The CDR3 is made up of 15 amino acids. Germline CDR1 SGHTA, CDR2 FQGTGA. Written as DNA, the CDR3 is TGTGCCAGCAGCTTAGTGGGAGGGCCTAACTACGAGCAGTACTTC. It specifies CASSLVGGPNYEQYF. Complete variable domain (other parts from reference TRBV7-3 and TRBJ2-7): GAGVSQTPSNKVTEKGKYVELRCDPISGHTALYWYRQSLGQGPEFLIYFQGTGAADDSGLPNDRFFAVRPEGSVSTLKIQRTERGDSAVYLCASSLVGGPNYEQYFGPGTRLTVT.